The rows below give T cell receptor beta chains drawn from one sample of a study of graft-versus-host responses after intestinal transplantation. Libraries were prepared by immunoSEQ multiplex PCR; TCRdb keeps only in-frame clonotypes and omits some of them. The data hold tens of thousands of clones, with roughly 95% observed a single time. The sample consisted of PBMCs, taken 156 days after intestinal transplant. These receptors all come from a human patient who received an intestinal transplant, so some T cells may come from the graft donor. Both conserved end residues are part of each CDR3. D genes are given only for firm matches. Clone size, where shown, is once, few, many, or a class for clones that have expanded.

TRBJ1-3	TRBV5-5	14	few	TRBD1	TGTGCCAGCAGCTTAACCACAGGGGTGAACACCATATATTTT	CASSLTTGVNTIYF
TRBJ1-3	TRBV7-9	15	.	TRBD1	TGTGCCAGCAGCTTAGTGACAGGGGCTGGAAACACCATATATTTT	CASSLVTGAGNTIYF
TRBJ2-4	TRBV27	16	.	TRBD2	TGTGCCAGCAGCCCGGTAGCGGGGGGCCCCGGAAACATTCAGTACTTC	CASSPVAGGPGNIQYF
TRBJ2-3	TRBV7-6	14	.	.	TGTGCCAGCAGCCCAGGACCTTATCCCATTGGGCAGTATTTT	CASSPGPYPIGQYF
TRBJ1-5	TRBV7-2	14	.	.	TGTGCCAGCAGCTTAGGAGATAGCAATCAGCCCCAGCATTTT	CASSLGDSNQPQHF
TRBJ2-1	TRBV12-5	15	.	TRBD2	TGTGCTAGTGCCCCCACTAGCGCTAGTTACAATGAGCAGTTCTTC	CASAPTSASYNEQFF
TRBJ2-1	TRBV30	12	.	.	TGTGCCTGGAGTGTTGGTGTTAATGAGCAGTTCTTC	CAWSVGVNEQFF
TRBJ1-6	TRBV5-6	16	.	.	TGTGCCAGCAGCTTGGGGGTCACCCCGAGGAATTCACCCCTCCACTTT	CASSLGVTPRNSPLHF
TRBJ2-5	TRBV28	16	.	.	TGTGCCACAAGCCCAATAAATACAGGGAAGCAAGAGACCCAGTACTTC	CATSPINTGKQETQYF
TRBJ2-5	TRBV15	15	.	TRBD2	TGTGCCACCAGCAGAGATGTAGCGGGCGGAGAGACCCAGTACTTC	CATSRDVAGGETQYF
TRBJ1-1	TRBV30	12	.	.	TGTGCCTGGGGGGGGCGCTTGACTGAAGCTTTCTTT	CAWGGRLTEAFF
TRBJ1-1	TRBV27	14	.	.	TGTGCCAGCACCATAAGCGGGGGGAACACTGAAGCTTTCTTT	CASTISGGNTEAFF
TRBJ2-7	TRBV5-1	14	once	TRBD1	TGCGCCAGCAGCTTCACGACAGGGGGTTACGAGCAGTACTTC	CASSFTTGGYEQYF
TRBJ2-1	TRBV7-9	13	.	.	TGTGCCAGCAGCTTACTCGGGTACAATGAGCAGTTCTTC	CASSLLGYNEQFF
TRBJ2-6	TRBV30	14	.	.	TGTGCCTGGAGTATAGGGGCTGGGGCCAACGTCCTGACTTTC	CAWSIGAGANVLTF
TRBJ2-3	TRBV10-1	15	.	TRBD1	TGCGCCAGCAGCGATGACAGGGGGCTATGGGATACGCAGTATTTT	CASSDDRGLWDTQYF
TRBJ2-7	TRBV6-5	15	.	TRBD1	TGTGCCAGCAGTTACTCAGGGACAGGGTTGGGAGAGCAGTACTTC	CASSYSGTGLGEQYF
TRBJ2-3	TRBV29-1	14	.	.	TGCAGCGTTGAAGGGACTGGGGCAATAGATACGCAGTATTTT	CSVEGTGAIDTQYF
TRBJ1-4	TRBV7-9	13	.	.	TGTGCAGGAAGGCCCGAAAACGATGAAAAACTGTTTTTT	CAGRPENDEKLFF
TRBJ2-6	TRBV9	17	.	TRBD2	TGTGCCAGCAGTAAACTAGCGGGGAAGTCTGGGGCCAACGTCCTGACTTTC	CASSKLAGKSGANVLTF
TRBJ2-5	TRBV5-1	14	.	.	TGCGCCAGCAGCTCGGGCCCATCCCAAGAGACCCAGTACTTC	CASSSGPSQETQYF
TRBJ2-7	TRBV7-9	12	.	.	TGTGCCAGCAGCCCGCCCCCAAACGAGCAGTACTTC	CASSPPPNEQYF
TRBJ2-5	TRBV30	13	.	TRBD2	TGTGCCTGGAGTAGCGGGAGCAAAGAGACCCAGTACTTC	CAWSSGSKETQYF
TRBJ2-1	TRBV19	14	.	TRBD2	TGTGCCAGTAGTTCGGGAGGGCCTTTGAATGAGCAGTTCTTC	CASSSGGPLNEQFF
TRBJ1-2	TRBV2	15	.	.	TGTGCCAGCAGTGAACCCCCCTTAACGGGGGTAGGCTACACCTTC	CASSEPPLTGVGYTF
TRBJ2-2	TRBV7-6	15	.	.	TGTGCCAGCAGCTTCCCAATTTCAGCAGGGGGGGAGCTGTTTTTT	CASSFPISAGGELFF
TRBJ2-7	TRBV27	13	.	TRBD1	TGTGCCAGCAGTTCGGGACAGATCTACGAGCAGTACTTC	CASSSGQIYEQYF
TRBJ1-5	TRBV6-5	14	.	.	TGTGCCAGCAGTCCCCGGGACCCTAATCAGCCCCAGCATTTT	CASSPRDPNQPQHF
TRBJ2-3	TRBV27	16	.	TRBD1	TGTGCCAGCAGTTTAATGAGGGGGCGACTCACAGATACGCAGTATTTT	CASSLMRGRLTDTQYF
TRBJ2-5	TRBV28	14	.	.	TGTGCCAGCAGTTTTATGGGTCCCTCCGGGACCCAGTACTTC	CASSFMGPSGTQYF
TRBJ1-6	TRBV6-5	13	.	TRBD1	TGTGCCAGCAGCGACAGGGTTTATTCACCCCTCCACTTT	CASSDRVYSPLHF
TRBJ1-2	TRBV6-9	13	.	TRBD1	TGTGCCAGCAGTTACCGGACAGGGGATGGCTACACCTTC	CASSYRTGDGYTF